This T cell receptor (beta chain) was obtained from a study of vaccination effects on CD4 cells after COVID-19. Study as a whole: The median interval between the second dose and post-vaccine sampling was 72 days. Findings of the study overall: Marked clonal contraction was seen late after vaccination (in both infection- and vaccine-induced clones).

Profiled with immunoSEQ multiplex PCR; TCRdb holds only in-frame clones, not every one. The table shows 14,000 or so clones, with over 60% occurring only once. CDR1 and CDR2 (germline): LNHDA, SQIVND (reference sequence). The CDR3 loop spans 15 amino acids. Trimming took 3 bases from V and 6 from J; bases not matched to a gene: 7. Comment on this clone: Its specificity is not known.

ViraFEST expansion of antigen-specific CD4+ T cells with viral peptide pools preceded sequencing. CD4+ T cells were isolated after 10 days of culture. Participants each got two BNT162b2 or mRNA-1273 vaccine doses. In the vaccine recipients, nucleocapsid antibodies were negative and there was no prior SARS-CoV-2 infection. The chain carries TRBV19 and TRBJ1-4, with TRBD1 matching over 7 bases. The TCR originated in a human donor who received a COVID-19 vaccine. The sequences come from CD4+ T cells from PBMCs cultured with SARS-CoV-2 spike peptides, collected after COVID-19 vaccination. The CDR3 sequence: CASSMRGQIYEKLFF. DNA for the CDR3: TGTGCCAGTAGTATGAGGGGGCAGATCTATGAAAAACTGTTTTTT.